These T cell receptor beta chains were read from a single sample in a study of T cell responses to AZD1222 COVID-19 vaccine. Using immunoSEQ multiplex PCR, the repertoire was profiled, and TCRdb retains in-frame clones only, with some absent. Of about 130,000 clones in the sample, 70% to 90% are singletons; the top ten hold about 1.6%. The starting material was peripheral blood, obtained on day 0 of AZD1222 vaccination. These receptors all come from an adult in good health. CDR3s include the opening cysteine and the closing phenylalanine or tryptophan. A D gene is named only where the DNA matches it firmly. Some rows mark clone size as missing; the rest say once, few, many or name a class of expanded clone.

size,V,D,J,CDR3,DNA
NA,TRBV9,TRBD2,TRBJ2-7,CASSVRDYSREQYF,TGTGCCAGCAGCGTCCGGGACTACTCGCGCGAGCAGTACTTC
NA,TRBV30,NA,TRBJ1-1,CAWGGRVNTEAFF,TGTGCCTGGGGGGGGAGGGTGAACACTGAAGCTTTCTTT
once,TRBV19,NA,TRBJ1-1,CASSINWNTEAFF,TGTGCCAGTAGTATAAATTGGAACACTGAAGCTTTCTTT
NA,TRBV27,NA,TRBJ1-5,CASRRRGGNQPQHF,TGTGCCAGCAGGAGGAGGGGGGGCAATCAGCCCCAGCATTTT
NA,TRBV28,NA,TRBJ2-1,CASSFQGSSYNEQFF,TGTGCCAGCAGTTTTCAGGGGAGCTCCTACAATGAGCAGTTCTTC
NA,TRBV10-1,NA,TRBJ2-1,CASSEAPLGTYNEQFF,TGCGCCAGCAGTGAGGCGCCCCTAGGAACCTACAATGAGCAGTTCTTC
NA,TRBV25-1,NA,TRBJ2-4,CASSEWDKPLAKNIQYF,TGTGCCAGCAGTGAATGGGACAAACCCCTAGCCAAAAACATTCAGTACTTC
NA,TRBV29-1,TRBD1,TRBJ1-1,CSASRTGGEAFF,TGCAGCGCCTCTCGGACAGGGGGAGAAGCTTTCTTT
NA,TRBV6-5,NA,TRBJ1-5,CASSYSGGDVSQPQHF,TGTGCCAGCAGTTACTCGGGGGGGGATGTAAGTCAGCCCCAGCATTTT
NA,TRBV5-1,TRBD1,TRBJ1-4,CASGSTGEEKLFF,TGCGCCAGCGGGTCGACAGGGGAGGAAAAACTGTTTTTT
NA,TRBV27,TRBD1,TRBJ2-5,CASSPRGQGARTQYF,TGTGCCAGCAGTCCCCGGGGGCAGGGGGCGCGAACCCAGTACTTC
few,TRBV5-6,NA,TRBJ1-4,CASSRSNEKLFF,TGTGCCAGCAGCCGCTCAAATGAAAAACTGTTTTTT
NA,TRBV14,TRBD1,TRBJ1-3,CASSQGGTGSGNTIYF,TGTGCCAGCAGCCAAGGGGGGACAGGCTCTGGAAACACCATATATTTT
NA,TRBV11-2,TRBD1,TRBJ1-2,CASSSRTGEYYGYTF,TGTGCCAGCAGCTCAAGAACAGGGGAATACTATGGCTACACCTTC
few,TRBV19,TRBD1,TRBJ1-1,CASTEGAIEAFF,TGTGCCAGTACCGAGGGGGCTATTGAAGCTTTCTTT
NA,TRBV2,TRBD1,TRBJ1-6,CASMQGAYNSPLHF,TGTGCCAGCATGCAGGGGGCCTATAATTCACCCCTCCACTTT
NA,TRBV20-1,TRBD1,TRBJ1-2,CSASRGRDYGYTF,TGCAGTGCTAGTAGGGGGCGCGACTATGGCTACACCTTC
NA,TRBV11-1,NA,TRBJ2-1,CASSLGLAHNEQFF,TGTGCCAGCAGCTTAGGGCTAGCTCACAATGAGCAGTTCTTC
NA,TRBV6-4,NA,TRBJ2-1,CASSELGRTNNEQFF,TGTGCCAGCAGTGAATTAGGGCGGACGAACAATGAGCAGTTCTTC
NA,TRBV30,NA,TRBJ1-2,CAWGGDGGYTF,TGTGCCTGGGGTGGGGATGGAGGCTACACCTTC
once,TRBV27,TRBD1,TRBJ1-4,CASSWGQGAEKLFF,TGTGCCAGCAGTTGGGGACAGGGAGCTGAAAAACTGTTTTTT
NA,TRBV6-4,NA,TRBJ2-3,CASSRDSGSTDTQYF,TGTGCCAGCAGCAGAGATAGCGGAAGCACAGATACGCAGTATTTT
NA,TRBV28,TRBD1,TRBJ1-5,CASSTPGQGKQPQHF,TGTGCCAGCAGTACTCCGGGACAGGGTAAGCAGCCCCAGCATTTT
NA,TRBV7-7,NA,TRBJ2-2,CASSLYGTTFTSAGELFF,TGTGCTAGCAGCTTATACGGGACAACCTTTACGAGCGCCGGGGAGCTGTTTTTT
NA,TRBV7-2,NA,TRBJ1-2,CASSLHPTGGGHGYTF,TGTGCCAGCAGCCTACACCCCACCGGGGGGGGCCATGGCTACACCTTC
NA,TRBV11-3,NA,TRBJ1-1,CASSSTRGAPNTEAFF,TGTGCCAGCAGCTCTACCCGGGGGGCCCCGAACACTGAAGCTTTCTTT
NA,TRBV7-3,NA,TRBJ2-3,CASSRILGGTDTQYF,TGTGCCAGCAGCCGCATCCTGGGGGGCACAGATACGCAGTATTTT
NA,TRBV10-3,TRBD2,TRBJ2-1,CAISESGGRKGSEQFF,TGTGCCATCAGTGAGTCGGGCGGGAGGAAGGGCAGTGAGCAGTTCTTC
NA,TRBV7-9,NA,TRBJ2-2,CANGNTGELFF,TGTGCCAACGGGAACACCGGGGAGCTGTTTTTT
NA,TRBV4-3,NA,TRBJ1-2,CASSQHYWGGRGNYGYTF,TGCGCCAGCAGCCAGCATTATTGGGGAGGGAGGGGTAACTATGGCTACACCTTC
few,TRBV27,NA,TRBJ1-4,CASSFIADPTNEKLFF,TGTGCCAGCAGTTTTATAGCCGACCCAACTAATGAAAAACTGTTTTTT
NA,TRBV6-2/TRBV6-3,TRBD1,TRBJ1-2,CASSYPATGDGYTF,TGTGCCAGCAGTTACCCGGCCACAGGGGATGGCTACACCTTC
NA,TRBV5-5,TRBD2,TRBJ2-7,CASSFSGSFTYEQYF,TGTGCCAGCAGCTTTAGCGGGAGCTTCACCTACGAGCAGTACTTC
NA,TRBV2,NA,TRBJ1-2,CASRGYGYTF,TGTGCCAGCAGAGGCTATGGCTACACCTTC
NA,TRBV11-2,NA,TRBJ2-7,CASSLVRKGGQRYNAQYF,TGTGCCAGCAGCTTAGTGCGCAAGGGTGGCCAGCGGTATAATGCGCAGTACTTC
NA,TRBV19,NA,TRBJ2-7,CASRGERQDYEQYF,TGTGCCAGTAGGGGGGAGCGGCAGGACTACGAGCAGTACTTC
NA,TRBV5-1,NA,TRBJ1-2,CASSQNRGSSTSNYGYTF,TGCGCCAGCAGCCAAAATAGGGGTTCGAGCACCTCTAACTATGGCTACACCTTC
few,TRBV2,TRBD1,TRBJ1-2,CASRGDSIWGYTF,TGTGCCAGCAGGGGGGACAGCATCTGGGGCTACACCTTC
NA,TRBV10-2,TRBD1,TRBJ2-4,CASSARTGNHGAKNIQYF,TGCGCCAGCAGTGCTCGGACAGGCAACCACGGGGCCAAAAACATTCAGTACTTC
NA,TRBV25-1,NA,TRBJ1-5,CASSEALGSQPQHF,TGTGCCAGCAGTGAAGCCCTGGGAAGTCAGCCCCAGCATTTT
NA,TRBV13,NA,TRBJ1-2,CASSLGGTLGYTF,TGTGCCAGCAGCTTAGGGGGGACCCTTGGCTACACCTTC
NA,TRBV7-3,TRBD2,TRBJ2-1,CASSPGTSGRGGYNEQFF,TGTGCCAGCAGCCCAGGGACTAGCGGGAGAGGGGGTTACAATGAGCAGTTCTTC
NA,TRBV6-1,TRBD2,TRBJ2-1,CASSQDSGGAYNEQFF,TGTGCCAGCAGTCAAGATAGCGGGGGGGCCTACAATGAGCAGTTCTTC
NA,TRBV7-9,NA,TRBJ1-1,CASSLDPEAFF,TGTGCCAGCAGCTTAGACCCTGAAGCTTTCTTT
NA,TRBV5-1,TRBD1,TRBJ1-4,CASSVTGTNEKLFF,TGCGCCAGCAGCGTGACAGGGACTAATGAAAAACTGTTTTTT
NA,TRBV24-1,TRBD1,TRBJ2-7,CATSEGTGGVEQYF,TGTGCCACCAGTGAGGGGACAGGGGGAGTCGAGCAGTACTTC
NA,TRBV28,NA,TRBJ1-6,CASSLLDLPLHF,TGTGCCAGCAGCCTCCTGGACCTCCCCCTCCACTTT
NA,TRBV7-9,NA,TRBJ1-2,CASSFIGGEGYTF,TGTGCCAGCAGCTTCATCGGGGGAGAAGGCTACACCTTC
once,TRBV12-5,TRBD1,TRBJ2-2,CASGSRTGGNTGELFF,TGTGCTAGTGGATCCCGGACAGGGGGGAATACCGGGGAGCTGTTTTTT
NA,TRBV5-1,TRBD2,TRBJ2-2,CASSFLAGGSTGELFF,TGCGCCAGCAGCTTCTTAGCGGGAGGGTCGACCGGGGAGCTGTTTTTT
NA,TRBV4-1,TRBD1,TRBJ2-7,CASSRGTGLSYEQYF,TGCGCCAGCAGCCGCGGGACAGGCCTCTCCTACGAGCAGTACTTC
NA,TRBV3-1/TRBV3-2,NA,TRBJ2-3,CASSQGWTVRSTDTQYF,TGTGCCAGCAGCCAAGGCTGGACAGTCAGGAGCACAGATACGCAGTATTTT
NA,TRBV14,NA,TRBJ2-7,CASSQLRGTDEQYF,TGTGCCAGCAGCCAACTCAGGGGTACGGACGAGCAGTACTTC
NA,TRBV23-1,NA,TRBJ1-5,CASSLGTLSNQPQHF,TGCGCCAGCAGTCTCGGGACACTTAGCAATCAGCCCCAGCATTTT
NA,TRBV6-2/TRBV6-3,TRBD1,TRBJ2-7,CASSAQARGHEQYF,TGTGCCAGCAGCGCCCAGGCCAGGGGGCACGAGCAGTACTTC
NA,TRBV23-1,NA,TRBJ1-2,CASSQASGTDNYGYTF,TGCGCCAGCAGTCAAGCCTCCGGGACGGATAACTATGGCTACACCTTC
NA,TRBV19,TRBD1,TRBJ1-1,CASSRTGGTEAFF,TGTGCCAGTAGCAGGACAGGGGGCACTGAAGCTTTCTTT
NA,TRBV11-3,NA,TRBJ2-7,CASSFGGMSSYEQYF,TGTGCCAGCAGCTTTGGAGGGATGAGCTCCTACGAGCAGTACTTC
NA,TRBV7-3,TRBD2,TRBJ2-7,CASSLSVTSGEQYF,TGTGCCAGCAGCTTAAGCGTAACTAGCGGCGAGCAGTACTTC